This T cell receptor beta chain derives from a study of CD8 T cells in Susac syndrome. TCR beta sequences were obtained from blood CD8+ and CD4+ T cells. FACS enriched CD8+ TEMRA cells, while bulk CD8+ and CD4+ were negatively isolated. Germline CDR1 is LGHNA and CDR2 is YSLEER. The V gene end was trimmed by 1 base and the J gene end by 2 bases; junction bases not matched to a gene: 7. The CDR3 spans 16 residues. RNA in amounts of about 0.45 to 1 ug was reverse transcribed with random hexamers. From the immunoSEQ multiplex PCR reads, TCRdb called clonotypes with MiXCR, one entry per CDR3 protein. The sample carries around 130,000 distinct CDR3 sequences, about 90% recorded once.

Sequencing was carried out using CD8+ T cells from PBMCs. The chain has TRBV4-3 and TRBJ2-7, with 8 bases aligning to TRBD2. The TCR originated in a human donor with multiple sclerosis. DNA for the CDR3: TGCGCCAGCAGCCAAGGTCCAGCGGGGGATACCTACGAGCAGTACTTC. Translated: CASSQGPAGDTYEQYF.